Listed here are 22 T cell receptor beta chains from one sample, sequenced in a study of blood T cell repertoires in COVID-19. Libraries were prepared by immunoSEQ multiplex PCR; TCRdb keeps only in-frame clonotypes and omits some of them. The sample has approximately 300,000 clones, roughly 89% seen once; the top ten hold approximately 5.5%. What was sequenced was PBMCs or T cells enriched from blood (not recorded which). The receptors derive from a man in his 60s who had recovered from COVID-19.

V and J are TRBV6-2 or TRBV6-3 and TRBJ2-7, with TRBD1 as a possible D gene (6 bases). Germline V gene data show CDR1 as MNHEY and CDR2 as SVGEGT. V lost 5 bases, J lost 2 bases, and 13 bases lay in between. This CDR3 has 14 residues. CDR3 nucleotides: TGTGCCAGCAGTCTCGACAGGTTCACCTACGAGCAGTACTTC. It yields the protein CASSLDRFTYEQYF.

The rearrangement joins TRBV7-3 to TRBJ2-7; 11 bases agree with TRBD2. Per the germline V gene, CDR1 is SGHTA and CDR2 is FQGTGA. The V gene end was trimmed by 4 bases and the J gene end by 6 bases; junction bases not matched to a gene: 8. The CDR3 contains 15 residues. The CDR3 sequence is CASSWTSGPVGEQYF. The CDR3 bases are TGTGCCAGCAGCTGGACTAGCGGGCCCGTTGGCGAGCAGTACTTC.

This clone came up a few times. V and J are TRBV18 and TRBJ1-5; 10 bases map to TRBD1. The trim removed 3 bases at V and 0 bases at J, leaving 2 bases unmatched. Germline V CDR1 and CDR2: KGHSH, LQKENI. This CDR3 comprises 16 residues. CDR3 DNA: TGTGCCAGCTCACCCGGGACAGGGGATAGCAATCAGCCCCAGCATTTT. It yields the protein CASSPGTGDSNQPQHF.

The chain combines TRBV29-1 with TRBJ2-7; tentatively, D is TRBD2 (7 bases). There are 14 residues in the CDR3. V lost 4 bases and J lost 6, with 19 bases in between. Germline-derived CDR1 and CDR2 are SQVTM and ANQGSEA. Here the CDR3 DNA reads TGCAGCGTTGTCGTGGGAGGGGGGAGGTCCGAGCAGTACTTC. Encoded protein: CSVVVGGGRSEQYF.

A remark on this clone: At one boundary the junction diverges from the germline segment, which might be a read error. The chain carries TRBV6-5 and TRBJ1-5; no firm D call. Germline assignment: CDR1 MNHEY and CDR2 SVGAGI. The CDR3 totals 12 residues. CDR3 amino acids: CASGPSHQPQHF. In DNA form, the CDR3 reads TGTGCCAGCGGGCCTAGCCATCAGCCCCAGCATTTT.

The count of this clone is one. V usage is TRBV19 and J usage is TRBJ2-5, with TRBD2 identical over 7 bases. Germline CDR1 is LNHDA and CDR2 is SQIVND (reference sequence). With V trimmed by 5 bases and J by 2 bases, 11 bases remained unmatched. The CDR3 sequence is 16 residues long. The CDR3 sequence: CASSASGAGWQETQYF. The CDR3 DNA reads as TGTGCCAGTAGTGCCTCCGGAGCGGGATGGCAAGAGACCCAGTACTTC. Drawing the rest from reference TRBV19 and TRBJ2-5, the complete variable domain is DGGITQSPKYLFRKEGQNVTLSCEQNLNHDAMYWYRQDPGQGLRLIYYSQIVNDFQKGDIAEGYSVSREKKESFPLTVTSAQKNPTAFYLCASSASGAGWQETQYFGPGTRLLVL.

This clone came up once. The CDR3 sequence: CATSDLEQGVGELFF. In nucleotides, the CDR3 is TGTGCCACCAGTGACCTTGAACAGGGAGTCGGGGAGCTGTTTTTT. The chain carries TRBV24-1 and TRBJ2-2, with a tentative D call TRBD1 (6 bases). Per germline, CDR1 KGHDR and CDR2 SFDVKD. V was shortened by 4 bases and J by 7 bases, with 15 bases between the two germline ends. The CDR3 spans 15 residues.

The CDR3 region has the DNA TGTGCCAGCAGTTTTGCGGGGAGGGCCGGCTCCTACGAGCAGTACTTC. Protein: CASSFAGRAGSYEQYF. This chain links TRBV28 with TRBJ2-7, with 7 bases matching TRBD2. V lost 3 bases and J lost 0; bases outside the gene matches: 8. The CDR3 runs 16 residues. Germline loops: CDR1 MDHEN, CDR2 SYDVKM.

The rearrangement links TRBV5-1 to TRBJ2-1; TRBD2 agrees at 9 bases. In germline, CDR1 is SGHRS, CDR2 YFSETQ. This CDR3 has 15 residues. V lost 0 bases to trimming and J lost 4 bases; unmatched junction nucleotides: 2. The CDR3 DNA reads as TGCGCCAGCAGCTTGGCGCTAGCGGGATACAATGAGCAGTTCTTC. Translated: CASSLALAGYNEQFF.

This chain connects TRBV3-1 (or the pseudogene TRBV3-2) to TRBJ1-1; D perhaps matches TRBD1 (5 bases). Germline CDR1 and CDR2: LGHDT and YNNKEL (reference sequence). Trimming cost V 3 bases and J 4 bases, with 18 bases left between them. The CDR3 runs to 16 residues. The CDR3 loop reads CASSHYRTRAGTEAFF. The CDR3 DNA sequence: TGTGCCAGCAGCCATTACAGGACCCGAGCGGGCACTGAAGCTTTCTTT.

This chain connects TRBV27 to TRBJ2-6, with D possibly TRBD2 on 5 matching bases. The V end lost 7 bases, the J end lost 7 bases, and 17 bases lay between the germline ends. The CDR3 totals 15 residues. Germline assignment: CDR1 MNHEY and CDR2 SMNVEV (reference sequence). This chain's CDR3 is CASTKRPRDANVLTF. The CDR3 DNA reads TGTGCCAGCACTAAAAGGCCGAGGGATGCCAACGTCCTGACTTTC. Based on the CDR3 plus reference TRBV27 and TRBJ2-6, the full variable domain is EAQVTQNPRYLITVTGKKLTVTCSQNMNHEYMSWYRQDPGLGLRQIYYSMNVEVTDKGDVPEGYKVSRKEKRNFPLILESPSPNQTSLYFCASTKRPRDANVLTFGAGSRLTVL.

The rearrangement uses TRBV18 and TRBJ1-2; no clear D gene. V lost 2 bases and J lost 3, with 7 bases in between. Germline loops: CDR1 KGHSH, CDR2 LQKENI. The CDR3 runs 13 residues. Here the CDR3 reads CASSPGQDYGYTF. The CDR3 coding sequence is TGTGCCAGCTCACCAGGTCAGGACTATGGCTACACCTTC.

The chain is built from TRBV5-1 and TRBJ1-4, with unresolved D. V gave up 1 base and J gave up 11 bases, with 9 bases separating them. The germline V gene encodes CDR1 SGHRS and CDR2 YFSETQ. The CDR3 covers 12 residues. This chain's CDR3 is CASSLSGWKLFF. CDR3 nucleotides: TGCGCCAGCAGCTTGAGCGGGTGGAAACTGTTTTTT.

This chain joins TRBV16 and TRBJ1-2; D call uncertain. The germline gives CDR1 KGHSY, CDR2 FQNENV. V was cut by 4 bases and J by 2 bases, with 8 bases left in between. CDR3 length: 13 amino acids. The CDR3 nucleotides read TGTGCCAGCAGCCCTGACAAAAACTATGGCTACACCTTC. Amino acids: CASSPDKNYGYTF.

V is TRBV28 and J is TRBJ2-5, with D possibly being TRBD1 (7 bases). Trimming took 6 bases from V and 4 from J, leaving 27 bases between them. The CDR3 has 18 residues. In germline, CDR1 is MDHEN, CDR2 SYDVKM. This CDR3 is CASSFPRDSGIGVETQYF. The CDR3 DNA reads as TGTGCCAGCAGCTTCCCGCGGGACAGTGGCATTGGGGTAGAGACCCAGTACTTC.

This clone has more than one count but fewer than ten. The chain has TRBV5-1 and TRBJ2-3; 8 nucleotides align to TRBD2. Germline CDR1 SGHRS, CDR2 YFSETQ. CDR3 length equals 18 residues. J lost 2 bases, V lost 0 bases, and 11 bases had no gene match. Here the CDR3 reads CASSLEGSGNPYTDTQYF. CDR3 DNA sequence: TGCGCCAGCAGCTTGGAGGGTAGCGGGAATCCTTACACAGATACGCAGTATTTT.

CDR3 bases: TGTGCCATCAGTGATTCGGGCAGGGAACGAGTCAACGAGCAGTACTTC. Translated, it gives CAISDSGRERVNEQYF. The chain is built from TRBV10-3 and TRBJ2-7; D is perhaps TRBD1 (5 bases). Germline V gene lookup returns CDR1 ENHRY and CDR2 SYGVKD. Trimming left V 3 bases short and J 5 bases short, with 20 bases between. The CDR3 has 16 residues.

The rearrangement joins TRBV7-2 to TRBJ2-7, with TRBD2 matching over 7 bases. The trim removed 6 bases at V and 2 bases at J, leaving 7 bases unmatched. The CDR3 runs to 14 residues. In germline, CDR1 is SGHTA, CDR2 FQGNSA. The CDR3 DNA sequence: TGTGCCAGCAGTAGACTAGCCGGAGCCTACGAGCAGTACTTC. This translates into CASSRLAGAYEQYF.

This clone was observed a few times. The chain joins TRBV6-2 or TRBV6-3 to TRBJ2-5; 7 positions match TRBD1. The CDR3 is made up of 14 amino acids. Germline assignment: CDR1 MNHEY and CDR2 SVGEGT. The V gene end was trimmed by 6 bases and the J gene end by 4 bases; junction bases not matched to a gene: 8. The CDR3 sequence: CASSVTGVRETQYF. Here the CDR3 DNA reads TGTGCCAGCAGCGTTACAGGGGTTCGAGAGACCCAGTACTTC.

The chain uses TRBV11-2 and TRBJ1-2; the D gene is possibly TRBD1 (5 bases). The CDR3 length is 14 residues. CDR1 and CDR2 from the germline V gene are SGHAT and FQNNGV. The V end was cut by 2 bases, the J end by 6 bases, with 13 bases between. The chain's CDR3 is CASSLIAQAHGYTF. The CDR3 region has the DNA TGTGCCAGCAGCTTAATCGCACAGGCCCATGGCTACACCTTC.

The V gene is TRBV29-1, the J gene TRBJ2-7, with 7 positions matching TRBD2. This CDR3 has 15 residues. Trimming removed 5 bases from V and 1 base from J; junction bases left unmatched: 11. Germline V lookup: CDR1 SQVTM, CDR2 ANQGSEA. The DNA for the CDR3 is TGCAGCGTTACATTGATCCGGGACTATTCCTACGAGCAGTACTTC. Translating it yields CSVTLIRDYSYEQYF.

The V gene is TRBV5-5, the J gene TRBJ1-1; TRBD1 is a possible D gene (5 bases). The CDR3 is 16 residues long. The germline V gene has CDR1 SGHKS and CDR2 YYEKEE (reference sequence). The V end was cut by 1 base, the J end by 0 bases, with 13 bases between. The CDR3 region has the DNA TGTGCCAGCAGCTTGTGGCAGGGCAACGTGAACACTGAAGCTTTCTTT. Its translation is CASSLWQGNVNTEAFF.